Shown below are 13 T cell receptor beta chains from a single sample sequenced in a study of T cells in Graves' hyperthyroidism and ophthalmopathy. The TCR beta CDR3 regions underwent amplification using RNA transcripts as the source. Initially, a first-round RT-PCR of the TCR CDR3 employed the HTBI primer set. TCRdb recomputed calls from the multiplex PCR reads with MiXCR, one row per CDR3 protein. The sample includes approximately 600,000 distinct CDR3 sequences, roughly 17% of them seen just once. Sample: blood. These receptors were taken from a woman aged 30 to 39 with Graves' hyperthyroidism.

This clonotype was counted at least ten times. The chain is built from TRBV2 and TRBJ1-5; a weak D match, TRBD1 (5 bases). Trimming left V 4 bases short and J 0 bases short, with 10 bases between. Germline-derived CDR1 and CDR2 are SNHLY and FYNNEI. The CDR3 sequence is 15 residues long. This CDR3 is CASSVRGNSNQPQHF. CDR3 DNA: TGTGCCAGCAGTGTTCGGGGGAATAGCAATCAGCCCCAGCATTTT.

This clonotype was picked up many times. V is TRBV5-6 and J is TRBJ1-2, with TRBD1 identical over 7 bases. CDR3 size: 14 residues. Trimming removed 4 bases from V and 2 bases from J; junction bases left unmatched: 5. Germline values: CDR1 SGHDT, CDR2 YYEEEE. The CDR3 reads CASSLLGQNYGYTF. In DNA form, the CDR3 reads TGTGCCAGCAGCCTCCTGGGACAGAACTATGGCTACACCTTC.

V gene TRBV9 combines with J gene TRBJ2-5, with D maybe TRBD2 (5 bases). V lost 3 bases, J lost 7 bases, and 13 bases lay in between. The germline V gene has CDR1 SGDLS and CDR2 YYNGEE. The CDR3 covers 13 residues. Here the CDR3 reads CASSERESGTQYF. The CDR3, as DNA: TGTGCCAGCAGCGAGAGGGAGTCGGGGACCCAGTACTTC.

The rearrangement joins TRBV29-1 to TRBJ2-2; D not resolved. Trimming removed 3 bases from V and 6 bases from J, with 8 bases in between. Germline lookup yields CDR1 SQVTM and CDR2 ANQGSEA. This CDR3 region has 12 residues. This CDR3 reads CSVDLGAGELFF. Here the CDR3 DNA reads TGCAGCGTTGATTTGGGCGCCGGGGAGCTGTTTTTT.

Turning to this clonotype: One junction end does not reproduce the germline sequence, and a read error may be involved. J is TRBJ1-4 and V is TRBV19; 9 positions match TRBD1. The CDR3 covers 15 residues. CDR1 is LNHDA and CDR2 is SQIVND in the germline V gene (reference sequence). This chain's CDR3 is CACSSPTGGNEKLFF. In DNA, the CDR3 is TGTGCCTGTAGTTCGCCGACAGGGGGAAATGAAAAACTGTTTTTT.

In this sample, this clonotype turned up many times. This chain joins TRBV20-1 and TRBJ2-7; 11 positions agree with TRBD2. Germline assignment: CDR1 DFQATT and CDR2 SNEGSKA (reference sequence). The CDR3 has 15 amino acids. Unmatched junction bases numbered 4, after V lost 0 bases and J lost 3 bases. This chain's CDR3 is CSARDPLAGVYEQYF. DNA of the CDR3: TGCAGTGCTAGAGACCCACTAGCGGGGGTCTACGAGCAGTACTTC.

This clonotype was counted only a few times. V usage is TRBV20-1 and J usage is TRBJ1-1, with D perhaps matching TRBD1 (5 bases). Germline CDR1 DFQATT, CDR2 SNEGSKA (reference sequence). Trimming took 1 base from V and 4 from J, leaving 22 bases between them. The CDR3 is 17 amino acids. The CDR3 sequence is CSARGPTGRGGGTEAFF. CDR3 in DNA: TGCAGTGCTAGAGGCCCGACGGGCCGGGGGGGGGGCACTGAAGCTTTCTTT.

This clonotype was observed a few times. The V gene is TRBV5-1, the J gene TRBJ2-2, with D tentatively TRBD1 (6 bases). The CDR3 contains 19 residues. The V gene lost 0 bases and the J gene lost 3 bases, with 21 bases spanning the gap. CDR1 is SGHRS and CDR2 is YFSETQ in the germline V gene. The CDR3 DNA reads TGCGCCAGCAGCTTGGCCTTTTCTAGGACAGTAATTTACACCGGGGAGCTGTTTTTT. Translation gives CASSLAFSRTVIYTGELFF. Complete variable domain (other parts from reference TRBV5-1 and TRBJ2-2): KAGVTQTPRYLIKTRGQQVTLSCSPISGHRSVSWYQQTPGQGLQFLFEYFSETQRNKGNFPGRFSGRQFSNSRSEMNVSTLELGDSALYLCASSLAFSRTVIYTGELFFGEGSRLTVL.

This clonotype was observed a few times. A much more abundant neighbour one base away suggests this may be a read error. This chain joins TRBV28 and TRBJ2-1; the D gene could be TRBD1 or TRBD2 (5 bases each). The V and J ends lost 5 bases and 6 bases respectively, with 14 bases between them. Germline CDR1 and CDR2: MDHEN and SYDVKM. The CDR3 contains 14 residues. This CDR3 is CASSPGRSLNEQFF. For the CDR3, the DNA is TGTGCCAGCAGTCCGGGACGGAGTCTCAATGAGCAGTTCTTC.

This clonotype was recorded many times. The chain joins TRBV3-1 to TRBJ1-1; the D gene is possibly TRBD1 (6 bases). V was clipped by 2 bases and J by 3 bases, with 13 bases between them. CDR1 LGHDT and CDR2 YNNKEL come from the germline V gene (reference sequence). The length of the CDR3 is 15 residues. CDR3 DNA sequence: TGTGCCAGCAGCCAAACCGGGACATACTACACTGAAGCTTTCTTT. This encodes CASSQTGTYYTEAFF.

The rearrangement uses TRBV6-2 or TRBV6-3 and TRBJ1-6, with 7 bases lining up with TRBD1. CDR1 is MNHEY and CDR2 is SVGEGT in the germline V gene. J gave up 5 bases and V 6 bases, and 7 bases lay outside the gene matches. There are 15 residues in the CDR3. The CDR3 DNA reads TGTGCCAGCAGCAATACCGGGACAGATAATTCACCCCTCCACTTT. Amino acids: CASSNTGTDNSPLHF.

J is TRBJ1-2 and V is TRBV19; no definite D call. Trimming left V 6 bases short and J 2 bases short, with 16 bases between. The CDR3 length is 15 residues. Germline CDR1 is LNHDA and CDR2 is SQIVND (reference sequence). CDR3 region: CASSYSVLLNYGYTF. In nucleotides, the CDR3 is TGTGCCAGTAGCTACAGCGTATTATTAAACTATGGCTACACCTTC. The full variable domain, completed using reference TRBV19 and TRBJ1-2, is DGGITQSPKYLFRKEGQNVTLSCEQNLNHDAMYWYRQDPGQGLRLIYYSQIVNDFQKGDIAEGYSVSREKKESFPLTVTSAQKNPTAFYLCASSYSVLLNYGYTFGSGTRLTVV.

This clonotype appeared many times. The V and J genes are TRBV20-1 and TRBJ2-1, with 10 bases that match TRBD2. V was pared by 5 bases and J by 6 bases, with 10 bases of the junction left unmatched. Germline values: CDR1 DFQATT, CDR2 SNEGSKA (reference sequence). The CDR3 sequence is 15 residues long. CDR3 residues: CSARQAGGRGNEQFF. The CDR3 DNA reads as TGCAGTGCTCGCCAAGCGGGAGGGCGAGGCAATGAGCAGTTCTTC.